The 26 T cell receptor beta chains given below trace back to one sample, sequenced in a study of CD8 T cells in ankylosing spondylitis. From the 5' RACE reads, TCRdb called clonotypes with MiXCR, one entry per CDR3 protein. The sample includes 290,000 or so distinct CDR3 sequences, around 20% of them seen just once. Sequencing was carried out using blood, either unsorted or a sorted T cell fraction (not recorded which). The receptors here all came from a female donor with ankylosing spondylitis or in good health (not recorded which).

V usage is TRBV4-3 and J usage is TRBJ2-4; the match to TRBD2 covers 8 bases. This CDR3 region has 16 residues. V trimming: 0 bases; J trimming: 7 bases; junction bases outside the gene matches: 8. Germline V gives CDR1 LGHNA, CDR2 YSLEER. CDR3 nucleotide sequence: TGCGCCAGCAGCCAAGATATCGGACTAGCTGTTAACATTCAGTACTTC. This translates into CASSQDIGLAVNIQYF.

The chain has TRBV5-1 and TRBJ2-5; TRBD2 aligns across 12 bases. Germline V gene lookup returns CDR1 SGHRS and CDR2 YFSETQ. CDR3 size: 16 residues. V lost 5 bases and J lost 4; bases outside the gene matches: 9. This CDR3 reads CASSTVLAGGPETQYF. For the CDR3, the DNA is TGCGCCAGCAGTACAGTTCTAGCGGGAGGGCCAGAGACCCAGTACTTC.

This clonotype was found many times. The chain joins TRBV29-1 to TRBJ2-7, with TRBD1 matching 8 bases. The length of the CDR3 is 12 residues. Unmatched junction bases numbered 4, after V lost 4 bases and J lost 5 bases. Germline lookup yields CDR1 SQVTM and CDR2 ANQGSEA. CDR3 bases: TGCAGCGTTGGACAGGGGCCGGACGAGCAGTACTTC. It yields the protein CSVGQGPDEQYF.

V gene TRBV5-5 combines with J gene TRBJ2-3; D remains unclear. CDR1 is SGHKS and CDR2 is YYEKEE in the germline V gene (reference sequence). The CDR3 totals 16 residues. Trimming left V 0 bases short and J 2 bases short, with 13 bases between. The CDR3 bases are TGTGCCAGCAGCTTGGGACAATTCGGGTCCACAGATACGCAGTATTTT. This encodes CASSLGQFGSTDTQYF.

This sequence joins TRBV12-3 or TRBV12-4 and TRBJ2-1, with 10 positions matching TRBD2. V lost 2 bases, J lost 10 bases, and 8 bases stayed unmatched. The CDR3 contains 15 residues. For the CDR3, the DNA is TGTGCCAGCAGTTTATGGATAGCGGGAGGTGGAGAGCAGTTCTTC. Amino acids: CASSLWIAGGGEQFF.

Written as DNA, the CDR3 is TGTGCCAGCAGCCTGGGACAGGGAGTGAATGCTGAAGCTTTCTTT. It yields the protein CASSLGQGVNAEAFF. The chain recombines TRBV11-3 with TRBJ1-1, with 9 bases fitting TRBD1. This CDR3 has 15 residues. CDR1 and CDR2 (germline): SGHNT, YENEEA. V dropped 5 bases and J dropped 6; count of bases not matched to a gene: 10. Complete variable domain (other parts from reference TRBV11-3 and TRBJ1-1): EAGVVQSPRYKIIEKKQPVAFWCNPISGHNTLYWYLQNLGQGPELLIRYENEEAVDDSQLPKDRFSAERLKGVDSTLKIQPAELGDSAVYLCASSLGQGVNAEAFFGQGTRLTVV.

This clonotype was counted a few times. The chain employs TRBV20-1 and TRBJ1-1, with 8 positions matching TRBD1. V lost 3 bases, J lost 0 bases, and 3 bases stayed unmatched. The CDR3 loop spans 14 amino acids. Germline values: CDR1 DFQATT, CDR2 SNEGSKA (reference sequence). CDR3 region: CSASPGQVNTEAFF. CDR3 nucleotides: TGCAGTGCTAGCCCGGGACAGGTGAACACTGAAGCTTTCTTT.

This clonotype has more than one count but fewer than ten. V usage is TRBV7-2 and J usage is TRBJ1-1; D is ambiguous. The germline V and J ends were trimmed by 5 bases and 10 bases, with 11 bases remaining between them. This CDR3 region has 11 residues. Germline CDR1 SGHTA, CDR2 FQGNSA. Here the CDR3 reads CASSTNVAAFF. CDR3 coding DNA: TGTGCCAGCAGCACAAATGTGGCAGCTTTCTTT. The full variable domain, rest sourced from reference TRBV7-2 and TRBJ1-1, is GAGVSQSPSNKVTEKGKDVELRCDPISGHTALYWYRQSLGQGLEFLIYFQGNSAPDKSGLPSDRFSAERTGGSVSTLTIQRTQQEDSAVYLCASSTNVAAFFGQGTRLTVV.

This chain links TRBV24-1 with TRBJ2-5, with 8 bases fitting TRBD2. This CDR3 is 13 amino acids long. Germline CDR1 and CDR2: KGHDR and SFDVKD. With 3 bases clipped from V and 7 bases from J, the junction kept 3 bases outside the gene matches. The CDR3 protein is CATSDLAGGTQYF. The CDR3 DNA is TGTGCCACCAGTGATCTAGCGGGTGGGACCCAGTACTTC.

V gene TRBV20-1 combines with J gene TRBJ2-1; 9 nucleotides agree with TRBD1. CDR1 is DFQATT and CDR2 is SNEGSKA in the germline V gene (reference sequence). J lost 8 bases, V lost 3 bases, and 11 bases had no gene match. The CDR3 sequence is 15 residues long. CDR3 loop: CSASFRTGERYEQFF. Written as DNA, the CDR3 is TGCAGTGCTAGTTTTCGGACAGGGGAAAGATATGAGCAGTTCTTC.

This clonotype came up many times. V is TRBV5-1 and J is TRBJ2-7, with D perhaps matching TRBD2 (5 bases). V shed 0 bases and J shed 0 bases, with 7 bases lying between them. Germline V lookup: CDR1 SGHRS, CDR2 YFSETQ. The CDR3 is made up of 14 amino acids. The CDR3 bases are TGCGCCAGCAGCTTGGTAGGGAGCTCCTACGAGCAGTACTTC. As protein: CASSLVGSSYEQYF.

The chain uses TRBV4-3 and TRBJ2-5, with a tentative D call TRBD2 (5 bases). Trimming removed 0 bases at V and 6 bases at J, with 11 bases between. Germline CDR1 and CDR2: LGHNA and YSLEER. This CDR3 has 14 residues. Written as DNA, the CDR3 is TGCGCCAGCAGCCAAGACAGAGGGAGACAGACCCAGTACTTC. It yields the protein CASSQDRGRQTQYF.

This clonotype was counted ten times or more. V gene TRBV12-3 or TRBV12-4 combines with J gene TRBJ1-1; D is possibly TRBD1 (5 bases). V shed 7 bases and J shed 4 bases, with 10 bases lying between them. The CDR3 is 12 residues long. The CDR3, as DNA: TGTGCCAGCATGGGGCCTCCCACTGAAGCTTTCTTT. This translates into CASMGPPTEAFF.

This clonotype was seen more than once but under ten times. The CDR3 spells CASSFAGDTEAFF. The CDR3 DNA sequence: TGTGCCAGCAGTTTCGCGGGGGACACTGAAGCTTTCTTT. This rearrangement joins TRBV12-3 or TRBV12-4 to TRBJ1-1; D perhaps matches TRBD1 (5 bases). Trimming cost V 3 bases and J 3 bases, with 8 bases left between them. The CDR3 is 13 residues long.

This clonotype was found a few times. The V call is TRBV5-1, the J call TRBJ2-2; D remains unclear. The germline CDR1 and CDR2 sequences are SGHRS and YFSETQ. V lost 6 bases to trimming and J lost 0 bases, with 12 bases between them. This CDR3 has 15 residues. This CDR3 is CASILNPANTGELFF. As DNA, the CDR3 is TGCGCCAGCATCTTAAATCCCGCGAACACCGGGGAGCTGTTTTTT.

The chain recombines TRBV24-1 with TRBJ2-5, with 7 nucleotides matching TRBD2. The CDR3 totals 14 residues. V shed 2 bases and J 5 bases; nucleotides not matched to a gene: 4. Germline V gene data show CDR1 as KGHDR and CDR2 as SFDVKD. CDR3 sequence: CATSDCGGRETQYF. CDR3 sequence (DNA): TGTGCCACCAGTGATTGCGGGGGACGGGAGACCCAGTACTTC.

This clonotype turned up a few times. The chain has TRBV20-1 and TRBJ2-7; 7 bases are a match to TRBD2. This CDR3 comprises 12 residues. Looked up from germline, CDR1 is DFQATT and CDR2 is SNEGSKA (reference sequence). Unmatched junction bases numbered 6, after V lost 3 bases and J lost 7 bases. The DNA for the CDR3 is TGCAGTGCTAGGCGGGAGCGGGGAGAGCAGTACTTC. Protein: CSARRERGEQYF.

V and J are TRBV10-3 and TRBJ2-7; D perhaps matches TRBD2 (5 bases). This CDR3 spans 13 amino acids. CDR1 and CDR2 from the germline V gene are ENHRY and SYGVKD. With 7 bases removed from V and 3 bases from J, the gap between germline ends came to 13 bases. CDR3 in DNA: TGTGCCATCAACGGGCGAGAGGGCTACGAGCAGTACTTC. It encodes CAINGREGYEQYF.

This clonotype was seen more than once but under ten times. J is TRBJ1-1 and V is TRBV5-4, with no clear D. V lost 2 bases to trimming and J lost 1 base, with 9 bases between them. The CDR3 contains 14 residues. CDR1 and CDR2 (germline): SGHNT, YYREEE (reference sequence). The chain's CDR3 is CASSFAAGNTEAFF. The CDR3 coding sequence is TGTGCCAGCAGCTTCGCAGCCGGGAACACTGAAGCTTTCTTT. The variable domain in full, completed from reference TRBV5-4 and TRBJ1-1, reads ETGVTQSPTHLIKTRGQQVTLRCSSQSGHNTVSWYQQALGQGPQFIFQYYREEENGRGNFPPRFSGLQFPNYSSELNVNALELDDSALYLCASSFAAGNTEAFFGQGTRLTVV.

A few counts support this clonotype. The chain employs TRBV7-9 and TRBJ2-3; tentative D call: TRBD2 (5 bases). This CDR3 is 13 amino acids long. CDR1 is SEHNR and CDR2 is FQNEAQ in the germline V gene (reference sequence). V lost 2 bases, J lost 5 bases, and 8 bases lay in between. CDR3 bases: TGTGCCAGCAGCTTATTCGGACTAGATACGCAGTATTTT. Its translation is CASSLFGLDTQYF.

The CDR3, as DNA: TGTGCCAGCTCACCACGAAGGGGAGCGGATCAGCCCCAGCATTTT. Protein sequence: CASSPRRGADQPQHF. The V and J genes are TRBV18 and TRBJ1-5; D is perhaps TRBD1 (5 bases). Trimming removed 1 base from V and 5 bases from J, with 12 bases in between. CDR3 length: 15 residues. Germline CDR1 is KGHSH and CDR2 is LQKENI. The full variable domain, in which reference TRBV18 and TRBJ1-5 provide the parts outside the CDR3, is NAGVMQNPRHLVRRRGQEARLRCSPMKGHSHVYWYRQLPEEGLKFMVYLQKENIIDESGMPKERFSAEFPKEGPSILRIQQVVRGDSAAYFCASSPRRGADQPQHFGDGTRLSIL.

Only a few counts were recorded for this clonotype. The CDR3 loop reads CASSLRPTAYLYNEQFF. The CDR3 bases are TGTGCCAGCAGTTTACGACCGACAGCGTACCTATACAATGAGCAGTTCTTC. The chain has TRBV12-3 or TRBV12-4 and TRBJ2-1; D possibly corresponds to TRBD1 (5 bases). V was clipped by 2 bases and J by 4 bases, with 18 bases between them. The CDR3 loop spans 17 amino acids.

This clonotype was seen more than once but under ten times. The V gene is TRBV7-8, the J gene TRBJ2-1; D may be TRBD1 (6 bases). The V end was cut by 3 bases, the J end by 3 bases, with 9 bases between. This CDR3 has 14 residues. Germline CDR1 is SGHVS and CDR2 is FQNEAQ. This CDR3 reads CASSFRDNYNEQFF. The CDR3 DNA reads TGTGCCAGCAGCTTTCGGGACAACTACAATGAGCAGTTCTTC.

The DNA of the CDR3 is TGCAGTGCCGCAATGCTAGGGGAGATTACAGATACGCAGTATTTT. Translated: CSAAMLGEITDTQYF. The chain combines TRBV20-1 with TRBJ2-3; tentatively, D is TRBD1 or TRBD2 (5 bases each). The V end lost 6 bases, the J end lost 3 bases, and 19 bases lay between the germline ends. The CDR3 is 15 residues long. From germline, CDR1 is DFQATT and CDR2 SNEGSKA (reference sequence).

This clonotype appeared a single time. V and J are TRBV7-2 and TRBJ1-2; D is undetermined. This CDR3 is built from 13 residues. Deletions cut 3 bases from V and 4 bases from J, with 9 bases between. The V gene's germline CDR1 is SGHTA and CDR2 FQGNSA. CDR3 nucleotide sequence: TGTGCCAGCAGCTTCGGCAGAGGCTATGGCTACACCTTC. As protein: CASSFGRGYGYTF.

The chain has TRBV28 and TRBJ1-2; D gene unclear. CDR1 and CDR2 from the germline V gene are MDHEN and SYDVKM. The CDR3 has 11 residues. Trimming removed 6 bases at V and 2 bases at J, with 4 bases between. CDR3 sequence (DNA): TGTGCCAGCAGGACCAACTATGGCTACACCTTC. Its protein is CASRTNYGYTF.